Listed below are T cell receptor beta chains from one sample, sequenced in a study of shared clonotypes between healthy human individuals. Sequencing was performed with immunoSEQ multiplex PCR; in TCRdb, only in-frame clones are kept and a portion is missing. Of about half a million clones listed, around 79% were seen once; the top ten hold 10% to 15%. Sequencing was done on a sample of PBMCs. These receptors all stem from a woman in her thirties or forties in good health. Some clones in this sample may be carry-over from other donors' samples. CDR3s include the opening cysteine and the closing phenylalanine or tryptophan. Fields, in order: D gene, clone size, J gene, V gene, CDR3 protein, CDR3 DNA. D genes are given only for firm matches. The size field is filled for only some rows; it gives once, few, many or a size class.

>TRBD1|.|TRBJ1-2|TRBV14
CASSRQGANYGYTF
TGTGCCAGCAGCCGACAGGGTGCTAACTATGGCTACACCTTC
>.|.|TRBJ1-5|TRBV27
CASSPGQGIGQPQHF
TGTGCCAGCAGTCCAGGACAAGGGATCGGACAGCCCCAGCATTTT
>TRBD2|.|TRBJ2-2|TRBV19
CASRGMAGVITGELFF
TGTGCCAGTAGAGGGATGGCGGGAGTGATCACCGGGGAGCTGTTTTTT
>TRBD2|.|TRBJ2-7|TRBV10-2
CATRLAGASYEQYF
TGCGCCACCAGATTGGCGGGAGCCTCCTACGAGCAGTACTTC
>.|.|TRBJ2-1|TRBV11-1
CASSLEQGLGEQFF
TGTGCCAGCAGCTTAGAGCAGGGGCTGGGTGAGCAGTTCTTC
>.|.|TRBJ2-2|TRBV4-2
CASSFGGLDNTGELFF
TGTGCCAGCAGCTTCGGGGGACTCGACAACACCGGGGAGCTGTTTTTT
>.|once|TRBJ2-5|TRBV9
CASSVATAQETQYF
TGTGCCAGCAGCGTAGCAACAGCCCAAGAGACCCAGTACTTC
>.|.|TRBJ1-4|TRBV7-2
CASSLGVNEKLFF
TGTGCCAGCAGCTTAGGTGTTAACGAAAAACTGTTTTTT
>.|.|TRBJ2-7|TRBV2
CASSGVKSYEQYF
TGTGCCAGCAGTGGGGTTAAGTCTTACGAGCAGTACTTC
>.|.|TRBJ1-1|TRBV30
CAWTLVGGRAFF
TGTGCCTGGACCTTGGTGGGGGGGAGGGCTTTCTTT
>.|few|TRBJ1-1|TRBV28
CASSLSREGAPSTF
TGTGCCAGCAGTTTATCTCGTGAGGGCGCGCCAAGTACTTTT
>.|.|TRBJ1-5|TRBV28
CASSFGRLRGYGNQPQHF
TGTGCCAGCAGTTTTGGGAGGTTAAGAGGTTATGGCAATCAGCCCCAGCATTTT
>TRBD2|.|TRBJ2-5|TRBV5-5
CASSSLAGLQETQYF
TGTGCCAGCAGCTCACTAGCGGGATTGCAAGAGACCCAGTACTTC
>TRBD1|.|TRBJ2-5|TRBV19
CASSKGQGGQETQYF
TGTGCCAGTAGTAAGGGACAGGGAGGCCAAGAGACCCAGTACTTC
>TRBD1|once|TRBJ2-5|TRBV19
CASSMEPDRVETQYF
TGTGCCAGTAGTATGGAGCCGGACAGGGTTGAGACCCAGTACTTC
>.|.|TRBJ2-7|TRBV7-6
CASSLANNGGPEQYF
TGTGCCAGCAGCTTAGCGAACAACGGGGGACCTGAGCAGTACTTC
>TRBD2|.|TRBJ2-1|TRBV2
CASSDPSGSNEQFF
TGTGCCAGCAGTGATCCTAGCGGGAGCAATGAGCAGTTCTTC
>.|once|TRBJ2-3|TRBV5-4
CASSLAGRFTDTQYF
TGTGCCAGCAGCTTGGCAGGGAGGTTCACAGATACGCAGTATTTT
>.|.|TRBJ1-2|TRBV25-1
CASSEEVGGALGYTF
TGTGCCAGCAGTGAAGAGGTGGGGGGGGCGCTTGGCTACACCTTC
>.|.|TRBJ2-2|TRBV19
CASSTFTGELFF
TGTGCCAGTAGTACCTTTACCGGGGAGCTGTTTTTT
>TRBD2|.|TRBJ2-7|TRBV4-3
CASSRWIAGGPGEQYF
TGCGCCAGCAGCCGCTGGATAGCGGGAGGGCCGGGGGAGCAGTACTTC
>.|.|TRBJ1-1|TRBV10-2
CASSEQANTEAFF
TGCGCCAGCAGTGAGCAGGCGAACACTGAAGCTTTCTTT
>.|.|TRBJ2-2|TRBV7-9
CASSSRLALNTGELFF
TGTGCCAGCAGCTCCCGACTGGCCTTGAACACCGGGGAGCTGTTTTTT
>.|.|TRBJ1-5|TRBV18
CASSRQGGGNQPQHF
TGTGCCAGCTCACGCCAGGGAGGGGGCAATCAGCCCCAGCATTTT
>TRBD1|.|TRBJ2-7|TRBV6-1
CASSEDQYGTANYEQYF
TGTGCCAGCAGTGAAGACCAGTATGGGACAGCTAATTACGAGCAGTACTTC
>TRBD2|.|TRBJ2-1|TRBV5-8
CASSFEREHNEQFF
TGTGCCAGCAGCTTCGAGCGGGAGCACAATGAGCAGTTCTTC
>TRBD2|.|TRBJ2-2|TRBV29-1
CSVTSGRAFGGELFF
TGCAGCGTTACTAGCGGGAGGGCCTTTGGTGGGGAGCTGTTTTTT
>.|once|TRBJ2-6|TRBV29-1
CSVGQTGANVLTF
TGCAGCGTTGGCCAGACTGGGGCCAACGTCCTGACTTTC
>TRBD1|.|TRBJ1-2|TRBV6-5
CASSPDRETFYGYTF
TGTGCCAGCAGTCCCGACAGGGAAACTTTCTATGGCTACACCTTC
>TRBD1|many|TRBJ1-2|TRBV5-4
CASSPGQGGGYYGYTF
TGTGCCAGCAGCCCCGGACAGGGTGGGGGATATTATGGCTACACCTTC
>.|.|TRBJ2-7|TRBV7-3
CASSRAGNYEQYF
TGTGCCAGCAGCCGGGCGGGTAACTACGAGCAGTACTTC
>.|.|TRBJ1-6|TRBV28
CASRAAGVGNSPLHF
TGTGCCAGCAGGGCCGCGGGAGTGGGCAATTCACCCCTCCACTTT
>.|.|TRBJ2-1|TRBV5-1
CASSSTMGNEQFF
TGCGCCAGCAGCTCCACTATGGGGAATGAGCAGTTCTTC
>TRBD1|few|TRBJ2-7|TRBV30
CAWTARTGLGFLPGRYYEQYF
TGTGCCTGGACCGCACGGACAGGGTTGGGCTTTCTACCCGGACGTTATTACGAGCAGTACTTC
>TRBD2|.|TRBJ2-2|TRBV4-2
CASSQRGGRNTGELFF
TGTGCCAGCAGCCAAAGGGGCGGGAGGAACACCGGGGAGCTGTTTTTT
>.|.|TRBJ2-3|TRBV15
CATSPGGFSTDTQYF
TGTGCCACCAGCCCCGGCGGTTTTAGCACAGATACGCAGTATTTT
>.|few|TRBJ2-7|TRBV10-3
CAISDQRFSYEQYF
TGTGCCATCAGTGACCAGCGATTCTCCTACGAGCAGTACTTC
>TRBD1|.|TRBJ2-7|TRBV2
CASLGQSYEQYF
TGTGCCAGCCTGGGACAGTCCTACGAGCAGTACTTC
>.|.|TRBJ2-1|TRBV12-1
CASSSGLPQSTYEQFF
TGTGCCAGCAGCTCCGGACTGCCCCAATCCACCTATGAGCAGTTCTTC
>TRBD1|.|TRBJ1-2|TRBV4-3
CASSQAPTGMGRDYGYTF
TGCGCCAGCAGCCAAGCCCCGACAGGGATGGGTCGAGACTATGGCTACACCTTC
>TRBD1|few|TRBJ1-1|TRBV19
CASSTGGQGGDTEAFF
TGTGCCAGTAGTACCGGAGGACAGGGGGGCGACACTGAAGCTTTCTTT
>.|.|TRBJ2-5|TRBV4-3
CASTQRQEETQYF
TGCGCCAGCACCCAAAGACAAGAAGAGACCCAGTACTTC
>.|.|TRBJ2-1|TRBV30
CAWNAGHSYNEQFF
TGTGCCTGGAACGCGGGACACTCCTACAATGAGCAGTTCTTC
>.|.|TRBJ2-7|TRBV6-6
CASSVAGIEQYF
TGTGCCAGCAGTGTGGCAGGGATCGAGCAGTACTTC
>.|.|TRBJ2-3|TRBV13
CASSLRLASATAFTYTQYF
TGTGCCAGCAGCTTAAGGTTGGCTAGCGCAACTGCTTTCACATATACGCAGTATTTT
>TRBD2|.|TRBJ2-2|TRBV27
CASRIAGGGTGELFF
TGTGCCAGCAGAATAGCGGGAGGTGGAACCGGGGAGCTGTTTTTT
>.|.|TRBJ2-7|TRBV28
CASYSRGSGGRNEQYF
TGTGCCAGCTACTCAAGGGGCTCCGGGGGTCGGAACGAGCAGTACTTC
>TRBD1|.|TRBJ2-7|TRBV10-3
CAISPGQGTYEQYF
TGTGCCATCAGTCCGGGACAGGGGACCTACGAGCAGTACTTC
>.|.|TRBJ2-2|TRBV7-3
CASSLNGLRGAVF
TGTGCCAGCAGCTTAAACGGACTCCGGGGAGCTGTTTTT
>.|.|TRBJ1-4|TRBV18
CASSISLATNEKLFF
TGTGCCAGCTCGATCTCACTTGCAACTAATGAAAAACTGTTTTTT
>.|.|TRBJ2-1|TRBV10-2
CASSEVLSGNSYNEQFF
TGCGCCAGCAGTGAGGTCCTTAGCGGCAACTCCTACAATGAGCAGTTCTTC
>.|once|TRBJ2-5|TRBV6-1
CASSPGVWQYF
TGTGCCAGCAGTCCAGGGGTGTGGCAGTACTTC
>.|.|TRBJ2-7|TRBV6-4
CASSDSRRQFLREYF
TGTGCCAGCAGTGACTCAAGAAGGCAATTCCTACGAGAGTACTTC